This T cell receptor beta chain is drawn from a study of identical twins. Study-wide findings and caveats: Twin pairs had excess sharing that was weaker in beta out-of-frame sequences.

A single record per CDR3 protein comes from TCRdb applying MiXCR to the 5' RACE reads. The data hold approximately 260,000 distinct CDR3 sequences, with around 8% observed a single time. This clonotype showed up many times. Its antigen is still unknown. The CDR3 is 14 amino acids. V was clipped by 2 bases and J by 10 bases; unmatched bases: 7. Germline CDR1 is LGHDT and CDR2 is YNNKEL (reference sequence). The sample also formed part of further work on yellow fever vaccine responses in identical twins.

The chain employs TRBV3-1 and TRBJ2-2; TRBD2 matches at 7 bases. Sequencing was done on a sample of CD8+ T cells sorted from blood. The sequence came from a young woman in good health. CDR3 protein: CASSQPQRGMELFF. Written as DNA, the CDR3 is TGTGCCAGCAGCCAACCGCAGCGGGGTATGGAGCTGTTTTTT.